Each of the 29 T cell receptor beta chains below was sequenced from the same sample in a study of blood T cell repertoires in COVID-19 (dated by TCRdb to between 2020 and 2021). The library came from the immunoSEQ multiplex PCR assay. Sourced from immuneACCESS, this table was stored by TCRdb with only in-frame sequences that have V and J called. A share of the clones is absent; for the studies checked, an unresolved V gene accounts for under half, and the remainder has no known explanation. The sample data list about 360,000 clones, and approximately 86% of these were observed just once. The ten largest make up under 8.5% of the sample. The sequencing sample was made of peripheral blood. Every receptor here comes from an older woman with COVID-19, enrolled during active disease.

This clone was detected once. The rearrangement joins TRBV5-1 to TRBJ1-1; D gene ambiguous. The CDR3 totals 15 residues. V was trimmed by 4 bases and J by 0 bases, leaving 13 bases between them. Germline CDR1 is SGHRS and CDR2 is YFSETQ. CDR3 in DNA: TGCGCCAGCAGCCCTGGGCCAATCATGAACACTGAAGCTTTCTTT. This gives the protein CASSPGPIMNTEAFF.

This clone was seen a single time. One end of the junction varies from germline; a read error may be responsible. This chain links TRBV7-2 with TRBJ1-1; tentative D call: TRBD1 (6 bases). The germline V gene encodes CDR1 SGHTA and CDR2 FQGNSA. CDR3 size: 17 residues. This chain's CDR3 is CASTLTWTVGMNTEAFF. The CDR3 DNA reads as TGTGCCAGCACCTTAACCTGGACAGTAGGAATGAACACTGAAGCTTTCTTT.

V usage is TRBV5-1 and J usage is TRBJ2-3; 8 nucleotides agree with TRBD2. The CDR3 runs to 14 residues. V dropped 0 bases and J dropped 4; count of bases not matched to a gene: 1. CDR1 and CDR2 from the germline V gene are SGHRS and YFSETQ. CDR3 loop: CASSLGGGSDTQYF. In DNA form, the CDR3 reads TGCGCCAGCAGCTTGGGCGGGGGGTCAGATACGCAGTATTTT.

The V gene is TRBV7-9, the J gene TRBJ1-1, with 8 positions matching TRBD1. Losses at the gene ends were 3 bases for V and 3 bases for J; bases not matched to a gene: 6. This CDR3 region has 15 residues. Looked up from germline, CDR1 is SEHNR and CDR2 is FQNEAQ (reference sequence). The CDR3 here is CASSLDRAVYTEAFF. The CDR3 coding sequence is TGTGCCAGCAGCTTGGACAGGGCGGTCTACACTGAAGCTTTCTTT.

This clone was seen more than once but under ten times. The chain recombines TRBV5-1 with TRBJ1-6; D gene uncertain. Germline lookup yields CDR1 SGHRS and CDR2 YFSETQ. V lost 6 bases to trimming and J lost 7 bases, with 11 bases between them. This CDR3 is built from 13 residues. As DNA, the CDR3 is TGCGCCAGCACACCGAGAGGGAATTCACCCCTCCACTTT. Its protein product is CASTPRGNSPLHF.

The chain employs TRBV7-2 and TRBJ2-1; TRBD2 aligns across 11 bases. The V segment lost 2 bases and the J segment 9 bases; nucleotides outside the gene matches: 9. The CDR3 covers 16 residues. CDR1 and CDR2 (germline): SGHTA, FQGNSA. DNA for the CDR3: TGTGCCAGCAGCTTACACAGACTAGCGGGGTTGGGTGAGCAGTTCTTC. It codes for CASSLHRLAGLGEQFF.

The chain is built from TRBV5-6 and TRBJ2-1; 10 bases are a match to TRBD2. Germline CDR1 is SGHDT and CDR2 is YYEEEE. The V segment lost 4 bases and the J segment 7 bases; nucleotides outside the gene matches: 8. The CDR3 is 15 amino acids. CDR3 loop: CASSQVGLAMNEQFF. DNA for the CDR3: TGTGCCAGCAGCCAGGTGGGACTAGCGATGAATGAGCAGTTCTTC.

The chain couples TRBV7-2 to TRBJ1-2; D remains ambiguous. CDR3 size: 15 residues. CDR1 and CDR2 (germline): SGHTA, FQGNSA. V lost 5 bases and J lost 2, with 15 bases in between. CDR3 protein: CASSTTWTGNYGYTF. CDR3 DNA sequence: TGTGCCAGCAGCACCACATGGACTGGAAACTATGGCTACACCTTC.

This chain links TRBV7-2 with TRBJ1-4; 8 bases map to TRBD1. This CDR3 contains 14 residues. CDR1 is SGHTA, CDR2 FQGNSA, per germline. V was pared by 5 bases and J by 7 bases, with 6 bases of the junction left unmatched. CDR3 nucleotides: TGTGCCAGCAGCGCTGGACAGGGAGGTGAAAAACTGTTTTTT. Translated, it gives CASSAGQGGEKLFF. The complete variable domain, with remaining parts taken from reference TRBV7-2 and TRBJ1-4, reads GAGVSQSPSNKVTEKGKDVELRCDPISGHTALYWYRQSLGQGLEFLIYFQGNSAPDKSGLPSDRFSAERTGGSVSTLTIQRTQQEDSAVYLCASSAGQGGEKLFFGSGTQLSVL.

This clone was counted a single time. This chain uses TRBV6-1 with TRBJ1-6; D perhaps matches TRBD1 (6 bases). Germline V gene sequence: CDR1 MNHNS, CDR2 SASEGT. The ends were cut back, 2 bases at V and 9 bases at J, with 20 bases in the middle. The CDR3 extends over 17 amino acids. As DNA, the CDR3 is TGTGCCAGCAGTGAAATATTGGGAGGGCAGGGGAGTTCACCCCTCCACTTT. Its protein product is CASSEILGGQGSSPLHF.

The chain employs TRBV7-8 and TRBJ1-5; D is uncertain. Germline V lookup: CDR1 SGHVS, CDR2 FQNEAQ. V lost 1 base and J lost 1, with 8 bases in between. CDR3 length: 15 residues. Written as DNA, the CDR3 is TGTGCCAGCAGCTTAGGAGGTTCCAGCAATCAGCCCCAGCATTTT. It is translated as CASSLGGSSNQPQHF.

This rearrangement joins TRBV19 to TRBJ2-1; no clear D gene. CDR1 and CDR2 (germline): LNHDA, SQIVND (reference sequence). V lost 4 bases, J lost 8 bases, and 9 bases lay in between. The CDR3 has 12 residues. This CDR3 is CASSRLDYEQFF. The CDR3 nucleotides are TGTGCCAGTAGTAGACTCGACTATGAGCAGTTCTTC.

This chain links TRBV18 with TRBJ2-1; TRBD2 aligns across 14 bases. The CDR3 contains 15 residues. Germline V gene lookup returns CDR1 KGHSH and CDR2 LQKENI. V was pared by 3 bases and J by 10 bases, with 5 bases of the junction left unmatched. CDR3 DNA sequence: TGTGCCAGCTCACCGACTAGCGGGGGGGAAGCCGAGCAGTTCTTC. Translated: CASSPTSGGEAEQFF.

This clone turned up a few times. The gene calls are TRBV7-3 and TRBJ1-1; D perhaps matches TRBD1 (6 bases). V lost 1 base and J lost 1, with 10 bases in between. CDR3 length equals 15 residues. The germline CDR1 and CDR2 sequences are SGHTA and FQGTGA. For the CDR3, the DNA is TGTGCCAGCAGCTTAAACCGGGACAAGAACACTGAAGCTTTCTTT. Translated, it gives CASSLNRDKNTEAFF. Together with reference TRBV7-3 and TRBJ1-1, the CDR3 gives the full variable domain: GAGVSQTPSNKVTEKGKYVELRCDPISGHTALYWYRQSLGQGPEFLIYFQGTGAADDSGLPNDRFFAVRPEGSVSTLKIQRTERGDSAVYLCASSLNRDKNTEAFFGQGTRLTVV.

This clone was counted at least ten times. The chain employs TRBV27 and TRBJ1-6, with D maybe TRBD1 (6 bases). This CDR3 has 18 residues. From germline, CDR1 is MNHEY and CDR2 SMNVEV (reference sequence). The V and J ends lost 4 bases and 9 bases respectively, with 25 bases between them. The DNA of the CDR3 is TGTGCCAGCAGTTCGTCGGGACACGGCACTTTGGTTGGTTCACCCCTCCACTTT. Its protein is CASSSSGHGTLVGSPLHF.

This chain joins TRBV10-3 and TRBJ1-4; 7 bases map to TRBD1. CDR1 ENHRY and CDR2 SYGVKD come from the germline V gene. The CDR3 is 15 residues long. Germline trimming cut 6 bases from V and 7 bases from J; bases unmatched to any gene: 11. The CDR3 here is CAISRFQGVGEKLFF. For the CDR3, the DNA is TGTGCCATCAGCCGATTCCAGGGGGTGGGTGAAAAACTGTTTTTT.

This chain joins TRBV7-2 and TRBJ2-1; 8 bases are a match to TRBD1. Trimming took 5 bases from V and 7 from J; bases not matched to a gene: 13. Germline V gives CDR1 SGHTA, CDR2 FQGNSA. This CDR3 contains 16 residues. CDR3: CASSLQGQVGRNEQFF. CDR3 DNA: TGTGCCAGCAGCCTACAGGGACAGGTGGGGAGGAATGAGCAGTTCTTC.

The chain recombines TRBV7-2 with TRBJ1-1; 7 positions match TRBD1. The CDR3 extends over 15 amino acids. CDR1 is SGHTA and CDR2 is FQGNSA in the germline V gene. The junction had 4 bases not matched to a gene; V was cut back by 3 bases and J by 0 bases. CDR3: CASSFQTGLNTEAFF. In nucleotides, the CDR3 is TGTGCCAGCAGCTTTCAGACAGGGCTGAACACTGAAGCTTTCTTT. Full variable domain (outside the CDR3, taken from reference TRBV7-2 and TRBJ1-1): GAGVSQSPSNKVTEKGKDVELRCDPISGHTALYWYRQSLGQGLEFLIYFQGNSAPDKSGLPSDRFSAERTGGSVSTLTIQRTQQEDSAVYLCASSFQTGLNTEAFFGQGTRLTVV.

V usage is TRBV13 and J usage is TRBJ1-2; D unclear. The germline V gene has CDR1 PRHDT and CDR2 FYEKMQ (reference sequence). There are 12 residues in the CDR3. V was shortened by 3 bases and J by 8 bases, with 10 bases between the two germline ends. The CDR3 loop reads CASSFGVGGYTF. CDR3 DNA sequence: TGTGCCAGCAGCTTCGGGGTAGGAGGCTACACCTTC.

The V call is TRBV5-1, the J call TRBJ1-1, with unresolved D. Trimming left V 2 bases short and J 4 bases short, with 12 bases between. This CDR3 has 14 amino acids. Germline V gives CDR1 SGHRS, CDR2 YFSETQ. The CDR3: CASSFIGGGTEAFF. The CDR3 DNA follows: TGCGCCAGCAGCTTTATCGGAGGTGGCACTGAAGCTTTCTTT.

The genes are TRBV11-3 and TRBJ1-6; D is uncertain. The CDR3 totals 15 residues. Trimming cost V 6 bases and J 0 bases, with 9 bases left between them. In germline, CDR1 is SGHNT, CDR2 YENEEA. The CDR3 region is CASRVEGSYNSPLHF. CDR3 bases: TGTGCCAGCAGAGTGGAGGGCTCCTATAATTCACCCCTCCACTTT.

The genes are TRBV3-1 (or the pseudogene TRBV3-2) and TRBJ2-5; D is perhaps TRBD1 (6 bases). The CDR3 extends over 15 amino acids. Germline V CDR1 and CDR2: LGHDT, YNNKEL (reference sequence). The V gene lost 1 base and the J gene lost 5 bases, with 14 bases spanning the gap. In nucleotides, the CDR3 is TGTGCCAGCAGCCAAGGCGCCAGGGGTGCCGAGACCCAGTACTTC. Its protein product is CASSQGARGAETQYF.

V and J are TRBV5-1 and TRBJ1-1; unclear D gene. CDR1 is SGHRS, CDR2 YFSETQ, per germline. The CDR3 consists of 14 residues. The germline V and J ends were trimmed by 4 bases and 5 bases, with 15 bases remaining between them. CDR3 sequence: CASSNEGGYTEAFF. In DNA, the CDR3 is TGCGCCAGCAGCAACGAGGGCGGTTATACTGAAGCTTTCTTT.

This chain joins TRBV5-1 and TRBJ2-7, with D perhaps TRBD1 (6 bases). CDR1 and CDR2 (germline): SGHRS, YFSETQ. There are 13 residues in the CDR3. V gave up 4 bases and J gave up 4 bases, with 12 bases separating them. CDR3 nucleotides: TGCGCCAGCAGCACCGGACAGTTTTACGAGCAGTACTTC. Its protein product is CASSTGQFYEQYF. The complete variable domain, with remaining parts taken from reference TRBV5-1 and TRBJ2-7, reads KAGVTQTPRYLIKTRGQQVTLSCSPISGHRSVSWYQQTPGQGLQFLFEYFSETQRNKGNFPGRFSGRQFSNSRSEMNVSTLELGDSALYLCASSTGQFYEQYFGPGTRLTVT.

CDR3 sequence (DNA): TGTGCCACCCAAGGGGCGAGAGCCAGAAGTGACATTCAGTACTTC. It yields the protein CATQGARARSDIQYF. This chain links TRBV6-5 with TRBJ2-4; a weak D match, TRBD1 (5 bases). CDR3 length equals 15 residues. Germline V gene lookup returns CDR1 MNHEY and CDR2 SVGAGI. Trimming removed 10 bases from V and 8 bases from J, with 24 bases in between.

The chain has TRBV12-5 and TRBJ1-1, with a possible D match to TRBD1 (6 bases). Deletions cut 7 bases from V and 4 bases from J, with 16 bases between. The germline V gene has CDR1 LGHNT and CDR2 FRNRAP. The CDR3 runs to 14 residues. The CDR3 sequence: CASARGGAGTEAFF. The CDR3 bases are TGTGCTAGTGCCCGAGGGGGGGCTGGCACTGAAGCTTTCTTT.

The J gene is TRBJ1-6, the V gene TRBV3-1 (or the pseudogene TRBV3-2); 9 positions agree with TRBD1. Trimming took 4 bases from V and 7 from J; bases not matched to a gene: 8. CDR1 is LGHDT and CDR2 is YNNKEL in the germline V gene (reference sequence). This CDR3 contains 16 residues. CDR3 in DNA: TGTGCCAGCAGCCCCCTCGGAGGGACAGGGAATTCACCCCTCCACTTT. It codes for CASSPLGGTGNSPLHF.

Written as DNA, the CDR3 is TGTGCCAGCAGCGTAGACCACGGCCTAGGAGGCTACACCTTC. Its protein is CASSVDHGLGGYTF. This sequence joins TRBV9 and TRBJ1-2; D is ambiguous. Trimming pared 0 bases from V and 8 bases from J, leaving 14 bases between. Germline V lookup: CDR1 SGDLS, CDR2 YYNGEE. The CDR3 is made up of 14 amino acids.

The chain carries TRBV4-1 and TRBJ1-1, with D possibly being TRBD1 (5 bases). Germline V gives CDR1 MGHRA, CDR2 YSYEKL. This CDR3 comprises 13 residues. Trimming cost V 4 bases and J 4 bases, with 10 bases left between them. The CDR3 region is CASSPTVGTEAFF. The CDR3 nucleotides are TGCGCCAGCAGCCCGACAGTAGGCACTGAAGCTTTCTTT.